Here is one T cell receptor beta chain with its context. Its antigen is unknown. This sample stems from a study of response to subunit inactivated influenza vaccine. TCRdb itself ran the RT-PCR reads through MiXCR, one entry per CDR3 protein. The repertoire holds around 540,000 distinct CDR3 sequences, with 12% as singletons. Whole-study results and caveats: Each seasonal influenza vaccination recruits few new T cells, the authors suggested.

This sequence was found in a man aged 50 to 60 who received an inactivated influenza vaccine. The sequences come from PBMCs from blood, collected on the day of vaccination.

The CDR3 coding sequence is TGTGCCAGCAGCTTAGCTAGGACTAGCGGGACCTACGAGCAGTACTTC. It yields the protein CASSLARTSGTYEQYF. The chain is built from TRBV7-2 and TRBJ2-7; TRBD2 agrees at 12 bases. J was trimmed by 2 bases and V by 0 bases; bases with no gene match: 2. Germline loops: CDR1 SGHTA, CDR2 FQGNSA. The length of the CDR3 is 16 residues.